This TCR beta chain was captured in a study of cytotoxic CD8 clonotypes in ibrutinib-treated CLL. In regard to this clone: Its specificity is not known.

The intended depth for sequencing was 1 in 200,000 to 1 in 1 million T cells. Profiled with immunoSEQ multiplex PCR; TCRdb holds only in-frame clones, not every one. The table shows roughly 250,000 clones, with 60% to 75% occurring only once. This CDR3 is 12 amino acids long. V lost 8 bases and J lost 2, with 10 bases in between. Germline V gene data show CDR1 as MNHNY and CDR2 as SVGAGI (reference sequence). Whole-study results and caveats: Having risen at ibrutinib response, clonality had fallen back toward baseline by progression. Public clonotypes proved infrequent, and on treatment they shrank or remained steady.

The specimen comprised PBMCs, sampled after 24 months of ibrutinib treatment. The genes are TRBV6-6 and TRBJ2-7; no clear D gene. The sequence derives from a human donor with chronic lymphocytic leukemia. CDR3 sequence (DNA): TGTGCCAGCGGCCTTAGGGCCTACGAGCAGTACTTC. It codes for CASGLRAYEQYF.